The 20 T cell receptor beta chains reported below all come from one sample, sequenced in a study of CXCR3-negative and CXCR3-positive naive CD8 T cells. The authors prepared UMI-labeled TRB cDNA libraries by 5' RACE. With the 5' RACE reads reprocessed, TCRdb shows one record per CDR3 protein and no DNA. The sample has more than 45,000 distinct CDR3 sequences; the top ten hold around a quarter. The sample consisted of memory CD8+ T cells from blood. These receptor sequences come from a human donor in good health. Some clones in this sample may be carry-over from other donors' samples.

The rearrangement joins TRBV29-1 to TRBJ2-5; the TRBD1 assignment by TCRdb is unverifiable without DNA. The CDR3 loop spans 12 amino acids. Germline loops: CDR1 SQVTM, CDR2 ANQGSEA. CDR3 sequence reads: CSVTGAQETQYF.

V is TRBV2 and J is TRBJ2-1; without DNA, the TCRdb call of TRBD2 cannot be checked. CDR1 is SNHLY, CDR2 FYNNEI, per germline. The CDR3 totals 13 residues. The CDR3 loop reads CATHPSGGNEQFF.

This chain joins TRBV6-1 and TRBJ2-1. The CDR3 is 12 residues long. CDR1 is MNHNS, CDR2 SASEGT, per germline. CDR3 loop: CASNQVVNEQFF.

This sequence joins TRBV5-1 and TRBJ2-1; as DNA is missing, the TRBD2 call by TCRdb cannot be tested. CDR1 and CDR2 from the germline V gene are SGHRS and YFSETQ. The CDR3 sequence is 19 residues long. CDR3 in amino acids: CASSWIVAGGPTAGNEQFF.

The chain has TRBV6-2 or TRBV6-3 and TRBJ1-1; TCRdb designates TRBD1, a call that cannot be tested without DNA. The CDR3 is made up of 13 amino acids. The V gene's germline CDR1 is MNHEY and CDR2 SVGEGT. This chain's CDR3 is CASDRGENTEAFF.

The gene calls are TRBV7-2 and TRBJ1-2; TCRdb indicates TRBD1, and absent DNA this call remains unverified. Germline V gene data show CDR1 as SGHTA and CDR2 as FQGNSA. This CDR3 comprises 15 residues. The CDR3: CASSWTDRGVDGYTF. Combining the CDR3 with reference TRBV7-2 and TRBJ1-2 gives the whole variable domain GAGVSQSPSNKVTEKGKDVELRCDPISGHTALYWYRQSLGQGLEFLIYFQGNSAPDKSGLPSDRFSAERTGGSVSTLTIQRTQQEDSAVYLCASSWTDRGVDGYTFGSGTRLTVV.

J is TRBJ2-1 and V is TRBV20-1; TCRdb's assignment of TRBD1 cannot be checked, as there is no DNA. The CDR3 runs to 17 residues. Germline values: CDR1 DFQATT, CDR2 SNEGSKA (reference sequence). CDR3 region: CSARDRVGGPLYNEQFF.

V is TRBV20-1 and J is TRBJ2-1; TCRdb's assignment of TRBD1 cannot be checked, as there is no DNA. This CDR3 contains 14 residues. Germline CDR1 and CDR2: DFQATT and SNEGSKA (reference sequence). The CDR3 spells CSARDPRRYNEQFF.

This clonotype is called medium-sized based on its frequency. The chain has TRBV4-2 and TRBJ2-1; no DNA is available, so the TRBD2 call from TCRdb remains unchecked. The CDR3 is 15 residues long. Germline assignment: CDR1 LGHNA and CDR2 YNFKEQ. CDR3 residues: CASSQDAGSYNEQFF.

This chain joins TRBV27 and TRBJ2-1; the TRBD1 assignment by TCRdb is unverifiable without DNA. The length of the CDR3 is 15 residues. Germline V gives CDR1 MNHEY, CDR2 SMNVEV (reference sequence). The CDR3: CASSLSSQGANEQFF.

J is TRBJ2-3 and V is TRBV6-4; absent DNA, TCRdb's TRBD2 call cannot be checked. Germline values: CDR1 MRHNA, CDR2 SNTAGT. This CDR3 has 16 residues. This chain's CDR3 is CASSDLAGGSTDTQYF.

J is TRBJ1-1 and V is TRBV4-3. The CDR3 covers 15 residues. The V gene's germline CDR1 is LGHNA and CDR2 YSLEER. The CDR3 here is CASSQAAGGSTEAFF.

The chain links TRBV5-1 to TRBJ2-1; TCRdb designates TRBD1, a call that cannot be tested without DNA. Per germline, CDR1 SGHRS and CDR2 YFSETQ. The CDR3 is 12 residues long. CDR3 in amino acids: CASSPGGTEQFF.

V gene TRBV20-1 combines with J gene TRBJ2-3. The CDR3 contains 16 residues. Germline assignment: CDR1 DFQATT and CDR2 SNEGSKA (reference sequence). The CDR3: CSAVDPYHLDLDTQYF.

The CDR3: CSVGQQTVTSYEQYF. The chain is built from TRBV29-1 and TRBJ2-7; no DNA is available, so the TRBD1 call from TCRdb remains unchecked. CDR1 and CDR2 from the germline V gene are SQVTM and ANQGSEA. The length of the CDR3 is 15 residues.

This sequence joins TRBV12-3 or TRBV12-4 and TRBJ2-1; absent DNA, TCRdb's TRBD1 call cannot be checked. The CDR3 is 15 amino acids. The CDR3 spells CASSLVGGGRHEQFF.

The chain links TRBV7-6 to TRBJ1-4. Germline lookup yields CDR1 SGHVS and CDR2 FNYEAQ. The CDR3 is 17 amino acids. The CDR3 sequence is CASSLAPLGYEAEKLFF.

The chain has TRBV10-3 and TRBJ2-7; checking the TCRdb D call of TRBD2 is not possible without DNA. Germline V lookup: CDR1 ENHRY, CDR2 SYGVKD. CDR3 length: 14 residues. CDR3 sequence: CATPLAGARYEQYF.

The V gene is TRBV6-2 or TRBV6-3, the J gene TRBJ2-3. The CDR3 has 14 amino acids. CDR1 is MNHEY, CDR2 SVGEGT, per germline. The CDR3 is CASSNGVQADTQYF.

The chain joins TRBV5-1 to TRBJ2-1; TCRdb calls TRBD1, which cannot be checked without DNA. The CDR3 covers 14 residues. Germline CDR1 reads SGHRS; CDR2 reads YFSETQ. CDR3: CASSIRGESNEQFF.